The 16 T cell receptor beta chains reported below all come from one sample, sequenced in a study of T cells after yellow fever vaccination. TCRdb re-called the 5' RACE reads through MiXCR, storing one row per CDR3 protein. The data hold roughly 60,000 distinct CDR3 sequences, with 7.1% observed a single time. This sample comprised CD8+ T cells sorted from PBMCs, obtained on the day of the first yellow fever vaccination. The origin of the receptors is a man between 18 and 29 years old who received the YFV17D yellow fever vaccine.

This clonotype was detected ten times or more. The rearrangement joins TRBV14 to TRBJ2-5; tentatively, D is TRBD2 (6 bases). This CDR3 has 17 residues. Germline V gene lookup returns CDR1 SGHDN and CDR2 FVKESK. V lost 4 bases and J 2 bases, leaving 20 bases between the germline ends. The CDR3: CASSPNLADQRQETQYF. The CDR3 DNA is TGTGCCAGCAGCCCCAATTTAGCGGACCAGCGACAAGAGACCCAGTACTTC.

This clonotype has a handful of counts. This rearrangement joins TRBV7-9 to TRBJ1-1; D not certain. The CDR3 totals 13 residues. The germline CDR1 and CDR2 sequences are SEHNR and FQNEAQ (reference sequence). The V and J ends lost 5 bases and 6 bases respectively, with 13 bases between them. The CDR3, as DNA: TGTGCCAGCAGCCTTACAACAATACCTGAAGCTTTCTTT. Translating gives CASSLTTIPEAFF.

The table lists this clonotype with a few counts. The V call is TRBV6-5, the J call TRBJ2-7, with 9 bases matching TRBD2. This CDR3 spans 16 amino acids. The germline V gene has CDR1 MNHEY and CDR2 SVGAGI. Trimming removed 2 bases from V and 0 bases from J; junction bases left unmatched: 5. In nucleotides, the CDR3 is TGTGCCAGCAGTTACGTGGGTAGCGGGGGCTCCTACGAGCAGTACTTC. As protein: CASSYVGSGGSYEQYF.

This clonotype occurred many times. The chain joins TRBV5-1 to TRBJ2-1, with a possible D match to TRBD2 (6 bases). The CDR3 is 11 residues long. V lost 7 bases, J lost 7 bases, and 9 bases lay in between. Germline assignment: CDR1 SGHRS and CDR2 YFSETQ. This CDR3 reads CASLGGNEQFF. The CDR3 DNA is TGCGCCAGCTTGGGAGGAAATGAGCAGTTCTTC.

This clonotype appeared many times. The chain links TRBV7-2 to TRBJ2-1, with 8 bases matching TRBD2. V shed 3 bases and J 7 bases; nucleotides not matched to a gene: 8. CDR1 is SGHTA, CDR2 FQGNSA, per germline. This CDR3 spans 15 amino acids. DNA of the CDR3: TGTGCCAGCAGCTTGTTCAGCGGGGGAGTAAATGAGCAGTTCTTC. The encoded protein is CASSLFSGGVNEQFF.

This clonotype was seen ten or more times. This rearrangement joins TRBV29-1 to TRBJ2-3, with 9 nucleotides matching TRBD2. The CDR3 sequence is 15 residues long. CDR1 is SQVTM and CDR2 is ANQGSEA in the germline V gene. V was pared by 0 bases and J by 4 bases, with 5 bases of the junction left unmatched. The CDR3 region is CSVEEARGGPDTQYF. The DNA of the CDR3 is TGCAGCGTTGAAGAGGCGCGGGGGGGTCCAGATACGCAGTATTTT.

This clonotype was detected a few times. This sequence joins TRBV11-2 and TRBJ2-7; D is uncertain. Germline V gene sequence: CDR1 SGHAT, CDR2 FQNNGV. The CDR3 runs to 17 residues. Trimming pared 1 base from V and 4 bases from J, leaving 20 bases between. The DNA for the CDR3 is TGTGCCAGCAGCTTAGTTGGTCTCCCTGTTGGGCGGTACGAGCAGTACTTC. Its translation is CASSLVGLPVGRYEQYF. Full variable domain (rest looked up from reference TRBV11-2 and TRBJ2-7): EAGVAQSPRYKIIEKRQSVAFWCNPISGHATLYWYQQILGQGPKLLIQFQNNGVVDDSQLPKDRFSAERLKGVDSTLKIQPAKLEDSAVYLCASSLVGLPVGRYEQYFGPGTRLTVT.

This clonotype occurred many times. At one end the junction does not follow the germline gene, possibly because of a read error. The chain uses TRBV7-7 and TRBJ2-2, with TRBD2 matching over 10 bases. The germline V gene encodes CDR1 SSHAT and CDR2 FNYEAQ (reference sequence). The CDR3 is 14 amino acids. This CDR3 is CASSWGLASGELFF. CDR3 sequence (DNA): TGTGCTAGCAGCTGGGGACTAGCGTCCGGGGAGCTGTTTTTT.

In its sample, this clonotype was seen many times. This chain uses TRBV6-5 with TRBJ1-3; D call uncertain. The CDR3 spans 14 residues. Trimming took 2 bases from V and 8 from J, leaving 13 bases between them. Looked up from germline, CDR1 is MNHEY and CDR2 is SVGAGI. The CDR3 spells CASSYRYERDTIYF. DNA for the CDR3: TGTGCCAGCAGTTACCGTTATGAGCGGGACACCATATATTTT.

This clonotype was counted ten times or more. The V call is TRBV6-2 or TRBV6-3, the J call TRBJ1-5; no firm D call. Germline CDR1 reads MNHEY; CDR2 reads SVGEGT. The CDR3 runs 16 residues. V lost 0 bases and J 0 bases, leaving 9 bases between the germline ends. CDR3 region: CASSYSGDYSNQPQHF. DNA of the CDR3: TGTGCCAGCAGTTACTCAGGAGATTATAGCAATCAGCCCCAGCATTTT.

This clonotype appeared many times. V gene TRBV19 combines with J gene TRBJ2-2, with D perhaps TRBD2 (7 bases). CDR3 size: 14 residues. The germline CDR1 and CDR2 sequences are LNHDA and SQIVND (reference sequence). The germline V and J ends were trimmed by 9 bases and 5 bases, with 16 bases remaining between them. The CDR3 region has the DNA TGTGCCAGCAGGGGCGGGGGTTTAACCGGGGAGCTGTTTTTT. Translating it yields CASRGGGLTGELFF.

This clonotype was counted only a few times. This chain uses TRBV27 with TRBJ2-5, with D hard to call. The CDR3 contains 16 residues. V was trimmed by 6 bases and J by 4 bases, leaving 21 bases between them. The germline CDR1 and CDR2 sequences are MNHEY and SMNVEV (reference sequence). The CDR3 protein is CASSELYGRAGETQYF. The DNA for the CDR3 is TGTGCCAGCAGCGAGCTCTACGGACGAGCAGGAGAGACCCAGTACTTC.

This clonotype came up a few times. The gene calls are TRBV20-1 and TRBJ2-3; a weak D match, TRBD1 (6 bases). CDR1 is DFQATT, CDR2 SNEGSKA, per germline (reference sequence). The CDR3 consists of 14 residues. Trimming removed 0 bases at V and 6 bases at J, with 13 bases between. CDR3 in DNA: TGCAGTGCTAGAGAGGACAGTGAAATTGATACGCAGTATTTT. The encoded protein is CSAREDSEIDTQYF.

This clonotype was observed at least ten times. The CDR3 is CASSLGRAYNEQFF. The CDR3 coding sequence is TGTGCCAGCAGTTTGGGGCGGGCCTACAATGAGCAGTTCTTC. The chain has TRBV12-3 or TRBV12-4 and TRBJ2-1; the D call may be TRBD1 or TRBD2 (5 bases each). The CDR3 totals 14 residues. V gave up 3 bases and J gave up 2 bases, with 8 bases separating them.

The table lists this clonotype with many counts. The chain recombines TRBV20-1 with TRBJ2-3; 13 positions match TRBD2. The V and J ends lost 3 bases and 10 bases, in that order; junction bases with no gene match: 10. The CDR3 contains 15 residues. The germline V gene encodes CDR1 DFQATT and CDR2 SNEGSKA (reference sequence). CDR3 residues: CSARHWTSGGPAQYF. The CDR3 nucleotides are TGCAGTGCTAGGCATTGGACTAGCGGGGGCCCTGCGCAGTATTTT.

There are many counts of this clonotype. The J gene is TRBJ1-5, the V gene TRBV4-3; D gene uncertain. Germline CDR1 is LGHNA and CDR2 is YSLEER. Trimming left V 1 base short and J 1 base short, with 8 bases between. The CDR3 loop spans 15 amino acids. The CDR3 sequence: CASSQGLASNQPQHF. The CDR3 nucleotides read TGCGCCAGCAGCCAAGGGCTAGCGAGCAATCAGCCCCAGCATTTT.